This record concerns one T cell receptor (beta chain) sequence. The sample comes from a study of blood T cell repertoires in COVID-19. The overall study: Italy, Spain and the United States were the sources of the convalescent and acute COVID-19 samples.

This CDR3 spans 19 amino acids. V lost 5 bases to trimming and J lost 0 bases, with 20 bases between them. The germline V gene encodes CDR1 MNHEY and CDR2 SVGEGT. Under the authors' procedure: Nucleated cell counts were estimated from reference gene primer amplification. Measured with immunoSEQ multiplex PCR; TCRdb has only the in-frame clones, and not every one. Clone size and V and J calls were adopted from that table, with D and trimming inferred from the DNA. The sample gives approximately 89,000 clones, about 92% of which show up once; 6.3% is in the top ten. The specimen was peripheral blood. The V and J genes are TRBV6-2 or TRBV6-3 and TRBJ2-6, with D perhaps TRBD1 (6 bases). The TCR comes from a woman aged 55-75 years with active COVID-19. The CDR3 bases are TGTGCCAGCAGTGGGCTCGGCAGGGGTCTATTCTCTGGGGCCAACGTCCTGACTTTC. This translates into CASSGLGRGLFSGANVLTF.